The 29 T cell receptor beta chains given below trace back to one sample, sequenced in a study of blood T cells in healthy people across ages. Using a J-beta primer mix together with a sample-barcoded 5' primer, a second PCR was run for 7 to 11 cycles. TCRdb fed the 5' RACE reads into MiXCR, producing one record per CDR3 protein. The sample records about 760,000 distinct CDR3 sequences, 56% being singletons. The source material was blood. These receptors all come from a man aged 40-50 years in good health.

This clonotype was found a few times. The rearrangement joins TRBV3-1 to TRBJ2-7; D unresolved. Germline lookup yields CDR1 LGHDT and CDR2 YNNKEL (reference sequence). The CDR3 runs 13 residues. V dropped 4 bases and J dropped 6 bases, with 13 bases sitting between them. In DNA form, the CDR3 reads TGTGCCAGCAGCCGCTCGGACGTGCGCGAGCAGTACTTC. Translated, it gives CASSRSDVREQYF.

The V call is TRBV28, the J call TRBJ2-7; 7 bases match TRBD1. CDR1 and CDR2 from the germline V gene are MDHEN and SYDVKM. The CDR3 is made up of 15 amino acids. Trimming took 6 bases from V and 0 from J; bases not matched to a gene: 8. CDR3 residues: CASSKRTGSSYEQYF. The CDR3 nucleotides are TGTGCCAGCAGCAAACGGACAGGCAGCTCCTACGAGCAGTACTTC.

This clonotype was observed a handful of times. This chain connects TRBV11-2 to TRBJ2-5, with a tentative D call TRBD2 (5 bases). The CDR3 runs to 13 residues. Germline CDR1 is SGHAT and CDR2 is FQNNGV. V shed 9 bases and J shed 1 base, with 12 bases lying between them. The CDR3 coding sequence is TGTGCCAGTAGAGGGCTAGGCCAAGAGACCCAGTACTTC. Its translation is CASRGLGQETQYF.

The chain is built from TRBV28 and TRBJ2-7; 8 bases fit TRBD2. Per the germline V gene, CDR1 is MDHEN and CDR2 is SYDVKM. The V and J ends lost 5 bases and 0 bases, in that order; junction bases with no gene match: 6. There are 15 residues in the CDR3. Here the CDR3 reads CASSPGGVSSYEQYF. CDR3 DNA: TGTGCCAGCAGTCCCGGGGGGGTAAGCTCCTACGAGCAGTACTTC.

The chain recombines TRBV20-1 with TRBJ2-1; D might be TRBD1 or TRBD2, each matching 5 bases. The germline CDR1 and CDR2 sequences are DFQATT and SNEGSKA (reference sequence). The CDR3 runs to 13 residues. The V and J ends lost 6 bases and 8 bases respectively, with 17 bases between them. The CDR3 sequence is CSARTQLGHEQFF. CDR3 bases: TGCAGTGCCAGGACTCAGTTGGGGCATGAGCAGTTCTTC.

The chain combines TRBV2 with TRBJ2-7; maybe TRBD2 (5 bases). The germline V gene has CDR1 SNHLY and CDR2 FYNNEI. V was pared by 4 bases and J by 1 base, with 11 bases between. The CDR3 extends over 14 amino acids. The DNA for the CDR3 is TGTGCCAGCAGTGGGGAACTAGGATCCTACGAGCAGTACTTC. Translating gives CASSGELGSYEQYF.

This rearrangement joins TRBV28 to TRBJ2-7, with 8 bases aligning to TRBD2. V trimming: 3 bases; J trimming: 2 bases; junction bases outside the gene matches: 18. Germline CDR1 is MDHEN and CDR2 is SYDVKM. The CDR3 covers 19 residues. The CDR3 loop is CASSFRSLGGGSLTYEQYF. The CDR3 DNA reads as TGTGCCAGCAGTTTTCGATCCCTGGGCGGGGGGTCCCTCACCTACGAGCAGTACTTC.

The rearrangement uses TRBV5-1 and TRBJ2-5; 8 bases line up with TRBD2. CDR1 is SGHRS, CDR2 YFSETQ, per germline. This CDR3 region has 15 residues. With 3 bases clipped from V and 2 bases from J, the junction kept 6 bases outside the gene matches. CDR3 amino acids: CASSYVAGPQETQYF. DNA for the CDR3: TGCGCCAGCAGCTACGTAGCGGGGCCTCAAGAGACCCAGTACTTC.

This clonotype was seen only a few times. This chain connects TRBV20-1 to TRBJ2-7, with D uncertain. Germline V gene data show CDR1 as DFQATT and CDR2 as SNEGSKA (reference sequence). This CDR3 spans 14 amino acids. V was pared by 4 bases and J by 2 bases, with 15 bases between. The CDR3: CSATQRRVPYEQYF. DNA of the CDR3: TGCAGTGCTACCCAGAGACGAGTTCCCTACGAGCAGTACTTC.

The table lists this clonotype with a few counts. V and J are TRBV4-2 and TRBJ1-2; D not certain. This CDR3 is built from 16 residues. Trimming cost V 0 bases and J 0 bases, with 11 bases left between them. Germline loops: CDR1 LGHNA, CDR2 YNFKEQ. The CDR3 DNA reads as TGTGCCAGCAGCCAAGATCGGCAGTTCACTAACTATGGCTACACCTTC. As protein: CASSQDRQFTNYGYTF.

This clonotype was counted once. V is TRBV7-9 and J is TRBJ2-5, with D possibly matching TRBD2 (6 bases). This CDR3 is 16 amino acids long. The germline V and J ends were trimmed by 5 bases and 11 bases, with 27 bases remaining between them. Germline CDR1 reads SEHNR; CDR2 reads FQNEAQ (reference sequence). The CDR3 DNA is TGTGCCAGCAGCCCTGGGACTTCCCACCAATTCTACGGGCAGTACTTC. Its translation is CASSPGTSHQFYGQYF.

This chain uses TRBV12-3 or TRBV12-4 with TRBJ2-3; TRBD2 matches 8 bases. V shed 6 bases and J 4 bases; nucleotides not matched to a gene: 18. The length of the CDR3 is 18 residues. The CDR3 DNA sequence: TGTGCCAGCAGGCAGCTCCTCCCCGGACTAGCAAGGGCAGATACGCAGTATTTT. Translation gives CASRQLLPGLARADTQYF.

The gene calls are TRBV7-2 and TRBJ1-1; tentatively, D is TRBD1 (6 bases). Trimming shortened V by 1 base and J by 4 bases, and 13 bases separated the two germline ends. This CDR3 is built from 15 residues. Per germline, CDR1 SGHTA and CDR2 FQGNSA. CDR3 in amino acids: CASSLVRGPSTEAFF. CDR3 DNA: TGTGCCAGCAGCTTAGTCAGGGGACCGTCCACTGAAGCTTTCTTT. The full variable domain, with the rest looked up from reference TRBV7-2 and TRBJ1-1, is GAGVSQSPSNKVTEKGKDVELRCDPISGHTALYWYRQSLGQGLEFLIYFQGNSAPDKSGLPSDRFSAERTGGSVSTLTIQRTQQEDSAVYLCASSLVRGPSTEAFFGQGTRLTVV.

This clonotype appeared a few times. The CDR3 protein is CASSSTGGGYGYTF. The CDR3 region has the DNA TGTGCCAGCAGTAGCACGGGGGGCGGATATGGCTACACCTTC. This chain uses TRBV6-6 with TRBJ1-2; tentative D call: TRBD1 (6 bases). CDR3 length: 14 amino acids. Germline lookup yields CDR1 MNHNY and CDR2 SVGAGI (reference sequence). V was shortened by 5 bases and J by 5 bases, with 15 bases between the two germline ends.

The chain couples TRBV7-9 to TRBJ2-3; 13 nucleotides align to TRBD2. V trimming: 3 bases; J trimming: 5 bases; junction bases outside the gene matches: 2. The germline V gene encodes CDR1 SEHNR and CDR2 FQNEAQ (reference sequence). This CDR3 is 15 amino acids long. The CDR3 sequence: CASSFGLAGVDTQYF. In DNA form, the CDR3 reads TGTGCCAGCAGCTTCGGACTAGCGGGAGTAGATACGCAGTATTTT.

This clonotype was recorded a few times. This sequence joins TRBV20-1 and TRBJ2-6; D is unclear. Germline CDR1 is DFQATT and CDR2 is SNEGSKA (reference sequence). The CDR3 spans 14 residues. Trimming left V 4 bases short and J 2 bases short, with 9 bases between. The CDR3 coding sequence is TGCAGTGCTAAGGGTGGTGCTGGGGCCAACGTCCTGACTTTC. This codes for CSAKGGAGANVLTF.

This rearrangement joins TRBV4-1 to TRBJ1-2; TRBD1 is a possible D gene (6 bases). Germline V gene sequence: CDR1 MGHRA, CDR2 YSYEKL. The V gene lost 0 bases and the J gene lost 4 bases, with 15 bases spanning the gap. The CDR3 runs 16 residues. CDR3 amino acids: CASSQDSPGAGYGYTF. The CDR3 DNA is TGCGCCAGCAGCCAAGATTCCCCAGGGGCGGGCTATGGCTACACCTTC.

This rearrangement joins TRBV3-1 to TRBJ2-5, with TRBD2 identical over 11 bases. This CDR3 has 17 residues. CDR1 and CDR2 (germline): LGHDT, YNNKEL (reference sequence). With V trimmed by 4 bases and J by 5 bases, 12 bases remained unmatched. The CDR3 spells CASSPGPLAGEGETQYF. In nucleotides, the CDR3 is TGTGCCAGCAGCCCAGGACCACTAGCGGGGGAGGGTGAGACCCAGTACTTC.

The J gene is TRBJ2-6, the V gene TRBV2; TRBD2 might be the D (6 bases). Germline V gene sequence: CDR1 SNHLY, CDR2 FYNNEI. The V and J ends lost 6 bases and 2 bases respectively, with 14 bases between them. There are 16 residues in the CDR3. The CDR3: CASSVDGGAGANVLTF. The CDR3 DNA follows: TGTGCCAGCAGCGTGGACGGAGGGGCTGGGGCCAACGTCCTGACTTTC.

There are a few counts of this clonotype. The V gene is TRBV12-3 or TRBV12-4, the J gene TRBJ2-3, with a tentative D call TRBD1 (5 bases). This CDR3 region has 13 residues. V lost 3 bases and J 5 bases, leaving 9 bases between the germline ends. This chain's CDR3 is CASSFSQGDTQYF. As DNA, the CDR3 is TGTGCCAGCAGTTTTTCCCAGGGAGATACGCAGTATTTT.

The chain uses TRBV6-1 and TRBJ2-5; the D gene could be TRBD1 or TRBD2 (7 bases each). V shed 4 bases and J shed 2 bases, with 11 bases lying between them. The CDR3 is made up of 14 amino acids. CDR1 and CDR2 from the germline V gene are MNHNS and SASEGT. In nucleotides, the CDR3 is TGTGCCAGCAGTGGACAGGGAGGGCAAGAGACCCAGTACTTC. This translates into CASSGQGGQETQYF.

The rearrangement links TRBV4-2 to TRBJ2-5, with D perhaps matching TRBD1 or TRBD2 (7 bases each). V was trimmed by 1 base and J by 11 bases, leaving 32 bases between them. The CDR3 loop spans 19 amino acids. Per the germline V gene, CDR1 is LGHNA and CDR2 is YNFKEQ. CDR3 sequence (DNA): TGTGCCAGCAGCCAAGGGGGACTGGCGGGACTACCAGGGGGGAATGAGCAGTACTTC. Encoded protein: CASSQGGLAGLPGGNEQYF.

The gene calls are TRBV20-1 and TRBJ2-1, with 8 nucleotides matching TRBD2. CDR1 and CDR2 (germline): DFQATT, SNEGSKA (reference sequence). This CDR3 is 15 amino acids long. The V and J ends lost 3 bases and 9 bases, in that order; junction bases with no gene match: 13. The CDR3 DNA reads TGCAGTGCTAGTCAGCCGGGGGGGCTTTGGGGTGAGCAGTTCTTC. It encodes CSASQPGGLWGEQFF.

The chain carries TRBV7-2 and TRBJ2-5, with 8 bases that match TRBD2. The ends lost 0 bases at V and 4 bases at J; junction bases unmatched: 4. CDR3 size: 15 residues. The germline CDR1 and CDR2 sequences are SGHTA and FQGNSA. CDR3 region: CASSLASGTRETQYF. In nucleotides, the CDR3 is TGTGCCAGCAGCTTAGCTAGCGGGACGCGAGAGACCCAGTACTTC.

A single count supports this clonotype. Given a much more abundant clone one base away, this may be a read error. The J gene is TRBJ1-5, the V gene TRBV15; possible D gene TRBD1, 5 bases. V lost 3 bases to trimming and J lost 6 bases, with 9 bases between them. CDR3 size: 13 residues. CDR1 LNHNV and CDR2 YYDKDF come from the germline V gene (reference sequence). The CDR3 DNA follows: TGTGCCACCAGCAGCCAGGGTAGTCAGCCCCAGCATTTT. Protein product: CATSSQGSQPQHF.

This clonotype showed up just once. Germline is not matched at one junction end, which may reflect a read error. The rearrangement joins TRBV4-1 to TRBJ2-7, with TRBD2 identical over 9 bases. The CDR3 sequence is 16 residues long. Germline V CDR1 and CDR2: MGHRA, YSYEKL. In nucleotides, the CDR3 is TGCGCCAGCAGCCCCACTAGCGGGCTGACCTCCTACGAGCGGTACTTC. Its translation: CASSPTSGLTSYERYF.

This clonotype turned up a few times. V gene TRBV2 combines with J gene TRBJ2-3; TRBD2 matches at 7 bases. V was pared by 6 bases and J by 0 bases, with 3 bases of the junction left unmatched. The germline V gene encodes CDR1 SNHLY and CDR2 FYNNEI. This CDR3 is built from 14 residues. The chain's CDR3 is CASRPGLSTDTQYF. The CDR3, as DNA: TGTGCCAGCAGGCCGGGACTAAGCACAGATACGCAGTATTTT.

The V gene is TRBV4-1, the J gene TRBJ2-3; D tentatively fits TRBD1 or TRBD2 (6 bases each). Looked up from germline, CDR1 is MGHRA and CDR2 is YSYEKL. Trimming left V 0 bases short and J 0 bases short, with 13 bases between. The CDR3 length is 17 residues. This chain's CDR3 is CASSQENGGPSTDTQYF. DNA of the CDR3: TGCGCCAGCAGCCAAGAAAACGGGGGCCCTAGCACAGATACGCAGTATTTT.

The chain carries TRBV27 and TRBJ2-5; TRBD1 matches 10 bases. V trimming: 8 bases; J trimming: 4 bases; junction bases outside the gene matches: 10. This CDR3 region has 15 residues. CDR1 and CDR2 from the germline V gene are MNHEY and SMNVEV (reference sequence). The CDR3 here is CASQKGQGSGETQYF. CDR3 in DNA: TGTGCCAGCCAAAAGGGACAGGGGTCGGGAGAGACCCAGTACTTC.